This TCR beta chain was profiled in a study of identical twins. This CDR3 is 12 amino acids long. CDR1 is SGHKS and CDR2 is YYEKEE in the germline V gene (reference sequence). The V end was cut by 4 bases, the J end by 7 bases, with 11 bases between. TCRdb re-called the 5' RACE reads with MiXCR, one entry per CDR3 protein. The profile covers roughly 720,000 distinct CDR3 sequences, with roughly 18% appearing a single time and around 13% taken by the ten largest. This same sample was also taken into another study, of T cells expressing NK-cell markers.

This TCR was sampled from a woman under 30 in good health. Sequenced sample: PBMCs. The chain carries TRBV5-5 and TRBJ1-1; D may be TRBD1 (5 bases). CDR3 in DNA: TGTGCCAGCAGCCACCGGGACGGTGAAGCTTTCTTT. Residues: CASSHRDGEAFF.